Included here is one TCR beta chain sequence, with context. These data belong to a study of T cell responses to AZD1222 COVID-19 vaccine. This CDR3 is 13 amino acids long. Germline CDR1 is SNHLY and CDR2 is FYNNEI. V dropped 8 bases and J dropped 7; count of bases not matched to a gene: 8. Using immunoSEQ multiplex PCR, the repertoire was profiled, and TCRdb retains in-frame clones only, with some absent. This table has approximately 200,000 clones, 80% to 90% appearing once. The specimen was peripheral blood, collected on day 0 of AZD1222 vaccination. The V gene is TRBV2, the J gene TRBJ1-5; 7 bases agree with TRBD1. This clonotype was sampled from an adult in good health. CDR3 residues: CASGERGQQPQHF. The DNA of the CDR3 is TGTGCCAGCGGGGAGAGGGGACAGCAGCCCCAGCATTTT.